This T cell receptor beta chain stems from a study of beta chain features in type 1 diabetes. The overall study: The examined sorted cells totaled approximately 110 million across samples. The study's findings and limits: In the patient group, naive, central memory and Treg TCRB repertoires seemed more alike than in the healthy donor group.

In its sample, this clone was seen a few times. What it binds is unknown. All sorted populations exceeded 98% purity. Expressed TCRB transcripts got sequenced, as all isolated RNA was reverse transcribed. Approximately 3.5 million reads, on average, came from each naive, central memory and regulatory T cell sample. Assay used: immunoSEQ multiplex PCR; TCRdb lists only in-frame clones, some missing. The table has around 330,000 clones, approximately 9.9% seen once. This CDR3 has 16 residues. J lost 9 bases, V lost 4 bases, and 11 bases had no gene match. Per the germline V gene, CDR1 is LGHNA and CDR2 is YNFKEQ.

The chain links TRBV4-2 to TRBJ2-3; TRBD2 matches at 12 bases. Material: naive CD4+ T cells from blood. The receptor's source is a woman aged 25 to 45 in good health. CDR3 sequence: CASSPTLAGGRGTQYF. Written as DNA, the CDR3 is TGTGCCAGCAGCCCAACTCTAGCGGGAGGGCGTGGGACGCAGTATTTT.